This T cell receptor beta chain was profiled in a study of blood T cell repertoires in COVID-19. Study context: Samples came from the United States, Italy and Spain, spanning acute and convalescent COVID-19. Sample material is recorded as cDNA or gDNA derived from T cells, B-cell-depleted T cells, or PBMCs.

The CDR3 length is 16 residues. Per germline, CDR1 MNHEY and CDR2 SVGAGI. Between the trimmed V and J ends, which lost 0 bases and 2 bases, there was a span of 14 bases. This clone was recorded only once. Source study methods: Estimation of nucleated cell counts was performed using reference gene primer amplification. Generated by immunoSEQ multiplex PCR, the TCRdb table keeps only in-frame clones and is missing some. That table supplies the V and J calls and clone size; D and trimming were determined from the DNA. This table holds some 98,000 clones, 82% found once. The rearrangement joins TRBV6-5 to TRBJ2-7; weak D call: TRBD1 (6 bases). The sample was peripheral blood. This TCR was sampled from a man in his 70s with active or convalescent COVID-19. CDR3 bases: TGTGCCAGCAGTTACTCGATATACAGGGCTCCCTACGAGCAGTACTTC. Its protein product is CASSYSIYRAPYEQYF.